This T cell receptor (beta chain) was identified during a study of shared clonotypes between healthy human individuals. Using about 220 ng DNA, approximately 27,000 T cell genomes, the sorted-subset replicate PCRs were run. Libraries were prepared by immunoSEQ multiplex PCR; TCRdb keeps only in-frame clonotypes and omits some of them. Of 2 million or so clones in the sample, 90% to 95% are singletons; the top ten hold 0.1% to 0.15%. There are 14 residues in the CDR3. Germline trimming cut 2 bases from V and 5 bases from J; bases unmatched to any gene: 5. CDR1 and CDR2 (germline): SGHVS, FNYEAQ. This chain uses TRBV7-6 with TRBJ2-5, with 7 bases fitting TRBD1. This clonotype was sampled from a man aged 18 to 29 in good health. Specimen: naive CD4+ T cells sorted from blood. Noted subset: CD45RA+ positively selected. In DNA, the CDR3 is TGTGCCAGCAGCTTACTAGGGGGCGGGGAGACCCAGTACTTC. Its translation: CASSLLGGGETQYF.